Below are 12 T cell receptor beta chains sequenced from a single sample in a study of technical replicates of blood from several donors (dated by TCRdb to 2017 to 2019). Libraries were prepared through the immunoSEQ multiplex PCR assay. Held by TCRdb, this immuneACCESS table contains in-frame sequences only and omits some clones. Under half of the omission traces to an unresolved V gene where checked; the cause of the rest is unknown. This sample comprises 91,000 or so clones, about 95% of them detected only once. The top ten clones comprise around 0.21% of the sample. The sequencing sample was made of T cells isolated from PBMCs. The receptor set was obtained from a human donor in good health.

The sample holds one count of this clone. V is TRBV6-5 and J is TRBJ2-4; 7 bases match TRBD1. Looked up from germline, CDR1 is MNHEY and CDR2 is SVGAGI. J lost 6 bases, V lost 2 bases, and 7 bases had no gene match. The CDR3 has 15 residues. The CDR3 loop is CASSYGQGGANIQYF. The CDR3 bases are TGTGCCAGCAGTTACGGGCAAGGGGGCGCAAACATTCAGTACTTC.

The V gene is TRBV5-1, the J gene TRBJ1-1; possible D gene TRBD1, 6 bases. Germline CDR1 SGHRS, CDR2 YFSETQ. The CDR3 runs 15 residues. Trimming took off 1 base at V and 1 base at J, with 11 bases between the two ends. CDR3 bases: TGCGCCAGCAGCTTGACAGGGTTGGGGAACACTGAAGCTTTCTTT. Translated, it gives CASSLTGLGNTEAFF.

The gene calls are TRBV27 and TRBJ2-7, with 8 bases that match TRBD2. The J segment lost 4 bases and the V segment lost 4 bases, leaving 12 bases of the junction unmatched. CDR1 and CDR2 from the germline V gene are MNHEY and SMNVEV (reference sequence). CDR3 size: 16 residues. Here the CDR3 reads CASSSAEVSSGYEQYF. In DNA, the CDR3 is TGTGCCAGCAGTTCCGCCGAGGTTTCTAGCGGGTACGAGCAGTACTTC.

This chain's CDR3 is CASSLAVRDSPLHF. As DNA, the CDR3 is TGTGCCAGCAGCTTAGCGGTCAGGGATTCACCCCTCCACTTT. The chain is built from TRBV11-2 and TRBJ1-6; maybe TRBD1 (5 bases). This CDR3 comprises 14 residues. The germline V gene encodes CDR1 SGHAT and CDR2 FQNNGV. V dropped 1 base and J dropped 8 bases, with 9 bases sitting between them. The variable domain in full, with the rest retrieved from reference TRBV11-2 and TRBJ1-6, is EAGVAQSPRYKIIEKRQSVAFWCNPISGHATLYWYQQILGQGPKLLIQFQNNGVVDDSQLPKDRFSAERLKGVDSTLKIQPAKLEDSAVYLCASSLAVRDSPLHFGNGTRLTVT.

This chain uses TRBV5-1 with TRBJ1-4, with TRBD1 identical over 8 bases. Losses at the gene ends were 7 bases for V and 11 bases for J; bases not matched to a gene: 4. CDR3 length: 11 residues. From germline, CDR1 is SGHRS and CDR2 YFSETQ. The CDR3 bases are TGCGCCAGCCGACAGGGGCAGAAACTGTTTTTT. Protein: CASRQGQKLFF.

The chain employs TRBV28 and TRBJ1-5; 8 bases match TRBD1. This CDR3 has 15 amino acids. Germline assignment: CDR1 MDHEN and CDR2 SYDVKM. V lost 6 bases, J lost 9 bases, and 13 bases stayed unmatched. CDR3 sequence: CASSRGQGRLPPQHF. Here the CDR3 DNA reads TGTGCCAGCAGCCGAGGACAGGGTAGATTGCCGCCCCAGCATTTT.

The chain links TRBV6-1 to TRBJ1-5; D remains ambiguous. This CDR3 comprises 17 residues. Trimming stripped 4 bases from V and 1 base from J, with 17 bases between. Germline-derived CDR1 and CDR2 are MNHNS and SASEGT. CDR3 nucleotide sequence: TGTGCCAGCAGTGGCCCGCGGAGCGGGTTCAGCAATCAGCCCCAGCATTTT. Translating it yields CASSGPRSGFSNQPQHF.

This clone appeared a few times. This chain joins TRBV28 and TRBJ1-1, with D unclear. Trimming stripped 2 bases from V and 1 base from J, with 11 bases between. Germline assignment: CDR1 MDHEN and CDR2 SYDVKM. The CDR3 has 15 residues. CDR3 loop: CASSLLAETNTEAFF. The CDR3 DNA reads TGTGCCAGCAGTTTACTTGCGGAAACGAACACTGAAGCTTTCTTT.

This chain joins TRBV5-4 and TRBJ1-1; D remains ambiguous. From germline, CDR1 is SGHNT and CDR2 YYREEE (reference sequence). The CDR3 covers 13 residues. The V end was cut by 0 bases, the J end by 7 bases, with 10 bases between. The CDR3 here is CASSLGQEDEAFF. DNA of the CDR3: TGTGCCAGCAGCTTGGGGCAGGAGGATGAAGCTTTCTTT.

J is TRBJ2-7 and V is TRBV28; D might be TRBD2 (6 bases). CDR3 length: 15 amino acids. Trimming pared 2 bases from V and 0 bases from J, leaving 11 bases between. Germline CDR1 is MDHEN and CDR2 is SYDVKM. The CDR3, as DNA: TGTGCCAGCAGTTTAGGCGGGGCGGGCTCCTACGAGCAGTACTTC. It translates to CASSLGGAGSYEQYF. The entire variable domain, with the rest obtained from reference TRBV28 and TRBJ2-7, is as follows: DVKVTQSSRYLVKRTGEKVFLECVQDMDHENMFWYRQDPGLGLRLIYFSYDVKMKEKGDIPEGYSVSREKKERFSLILESASTNQTSMYLCASSLGGAGSYEQYFGPGTRLTVT.

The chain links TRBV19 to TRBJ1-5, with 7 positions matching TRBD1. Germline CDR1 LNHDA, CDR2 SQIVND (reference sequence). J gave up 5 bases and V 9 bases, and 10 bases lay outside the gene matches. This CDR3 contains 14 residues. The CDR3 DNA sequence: TGTGCCAGCCAAATCGGGACAGAAGATCAGCCCCAGCATTTT. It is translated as CASQIGTEDQPQHF.

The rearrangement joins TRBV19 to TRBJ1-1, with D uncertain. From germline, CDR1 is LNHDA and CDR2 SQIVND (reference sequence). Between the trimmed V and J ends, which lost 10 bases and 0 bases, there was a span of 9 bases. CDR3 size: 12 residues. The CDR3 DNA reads TGTGCCACCTCGACTCTGAACACTGAAGCTTTCTTT. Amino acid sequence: CATSTLNTEAFF.